This T cell receptor (beta chain) was profiled in a study of T cell clonality in common variable immunodeficiency. Study-wide points: Links between repertoire features and CVID complications were heterogeneity-limited. Compared with healthy controls, CVID subjects showed increased TCRbeta clonality, mostly in about a third. What drives increased CVID clonality needs T cell subpopulation sequencing. In common variable immunodeficiency, TCR beta chains reportedly carried fewer deletions and N-nucleotide insertions.

V was pared by 2 bases and J by 4 bases, with 5 bases between. The germline gives CDR1 MRHNA, CDR2 SNTAGT. CDR3 length: 12 amino acids. TCRdb's copy holds only in-frame clones and misses some; the assay was immunoSEQ multiplex PCR. The specimen gives about 34,000 clones without singletons; the ten biggest hold about 0.86%. This clone was seen ten or more times. Its specificity is not known. From the germline J gene comes the end of the CDR3, since the read stops 3 residues before it. The sequencing sample was made of peripheral blood mononuclear cells. The receptor was derived from a person aged 18-70 years in good health. The chain couples TRBV6-4 to TRBJ1-2; D gene ambiguous. This CDR3 reads CASSDKGYGYTF. The DNA read from the CDR3 is TGTGCCAGCAGTGACAAGGGCTATGGC.